This is a list of T cell receptor beta chains from one sample in a study of blood T cell repertoires in COVID-19. TCRdb's table, derived via immunoSEQ multiplex PCR, lists solely in-frame clones and lacks some. The table lists about 190,000 clones, 65% to 80% of them singletons, with about 13% in the top ten. The source material was peripheral blood. The source of these receptors is a man in his forties or fifties who had recovered from COVID-19. The CDR3 runs from the conserved cysteine through the conserved F or W. D genes are given only for firm matches. Some rows have no size entry. The others give once, few or many, or a class for an expanded clone.

abundance	v_gene	len	j_gene	d_gene	CDR3aa	CDR3nt
-	TRBV11-2	14	TRBJ2-7	-	CASSYQTNSYEQYF	TGTGCCAGCAGCTATCAGACAAACTCCTACGAGCAGTACTTC
-	TRBV2	13	TRBJ2-3	-	CASTADSTDTQYF	TGTGCCAGCACGGCGGATAGCACAGATACGCAGTATTTT
-	TRBV11-2	14	TRBJ1-1	TRBD1	CASSWTGRDNEAFF	TGTGCCAGCAGCTGGACAGGGAGGGACAATGAAGCTTTCTTT
-	TRBV30	15	TRBJ2-7	TRBD1	CAWSVLGQGDYYQYF	TGTGCCTGGAGTGTACTGGGGCAGGGGGATTACTATCAGTACTTC
-	TRBV7-9	17	TRBJ2-1	TRBD1	CASSLTTGGAVKYEQFF	TGTGCCAGCAGCTTAACGACAGGGGGCGCGGTCAAATATGAGCAGTTCTTC
-	TRBV11-2	16	TRBJ1-4	TRBD1	CASSSRRQGGDEKLFF	TGTGCCAGCAGCTCCCGCAGACAGGGGGGTGATGAAAAACTGTTTTTT
-	TRBV27	14	TRBJ2-7	-	CASSLLAASTEQYF	TGTGCCAGCAGTTTATTAGCAGCGTCCACCGAGCAGTACTTC
-	TRBV9	16	TRBJ2-7	TRBD1	CASSDPFGQVSIEQYF	TGTGCCAGCAGCGACCCATTTGGACAGGTGTCAATCGAGCAGTACTTC
-	TRBV14	15	TRBJ2-7	TRBD2	CASSPPSGRAGEQYF	TGTGCCAGCAGCCCCCCCAGCGGGAGGGCCGGGGAGCAGTACTTC
once	TRBV28	15	TRBJ1-1	TRBD1	CASRDGTGRNTEAFF	TGTGCCAGCAGAGATGGGACAGGGAGAAACACTGAAGCTTTCTTT